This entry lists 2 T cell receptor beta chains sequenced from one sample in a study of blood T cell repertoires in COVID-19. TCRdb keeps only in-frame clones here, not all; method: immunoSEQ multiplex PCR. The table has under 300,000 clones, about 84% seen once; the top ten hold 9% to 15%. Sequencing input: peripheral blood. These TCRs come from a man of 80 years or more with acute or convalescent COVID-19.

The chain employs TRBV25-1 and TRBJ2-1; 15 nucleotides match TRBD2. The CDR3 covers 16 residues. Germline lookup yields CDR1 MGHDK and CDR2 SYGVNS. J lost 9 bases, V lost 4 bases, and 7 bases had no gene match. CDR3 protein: CASSVSWGLAGGEQFF. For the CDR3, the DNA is TGTGCCAGCAGTGTTTCGTGGGGACTAGCGGGAGGTGAGCAGTTCTTC.

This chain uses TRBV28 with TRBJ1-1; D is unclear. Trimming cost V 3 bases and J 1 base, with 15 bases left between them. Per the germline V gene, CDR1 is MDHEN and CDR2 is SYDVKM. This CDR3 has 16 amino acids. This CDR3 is CASSLPNRQTNTEAFF. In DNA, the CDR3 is TGTGCCAGCAGTTTGCCCAACAGACAAACGAACACTGAAGCTTTCTTT.